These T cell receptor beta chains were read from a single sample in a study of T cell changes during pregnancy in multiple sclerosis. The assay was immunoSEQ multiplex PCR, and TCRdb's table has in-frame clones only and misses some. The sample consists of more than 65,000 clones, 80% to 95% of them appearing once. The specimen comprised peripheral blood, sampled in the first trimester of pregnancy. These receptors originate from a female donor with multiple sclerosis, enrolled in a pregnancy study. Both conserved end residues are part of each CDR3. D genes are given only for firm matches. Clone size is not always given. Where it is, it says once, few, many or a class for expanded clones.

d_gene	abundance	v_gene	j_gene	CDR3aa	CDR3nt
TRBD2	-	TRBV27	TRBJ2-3	CASSGLALSDTQYF	TGTGCCAGCAGCGGACTAGCCCTTTCAGATACGCAGTATTTT
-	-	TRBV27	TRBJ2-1	CASSSSGAPSGNEQFF	-
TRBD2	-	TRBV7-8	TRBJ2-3	CASSPRGSGSSTDTQYF	TGTGCCAGCAGCCCCCGCGGCAGCGGGAGTAGCACAGATACGCAGTATTTT
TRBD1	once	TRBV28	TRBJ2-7	CASSPDRDYEQYF	TGTGCCAGCAGCCCGGACAGGGACTACGAGCAGTACTTC
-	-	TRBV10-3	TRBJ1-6	CAISAYSLNSPLHF	TGTGCCATCAGTGCCTACAGCCTAAATTCACCCCTCCACTTT
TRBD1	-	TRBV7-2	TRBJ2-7	CASSPGQLYEQYF	TGTGCCAGCAGCCCGGGACAGTTGTACGAGCAGTACTTC
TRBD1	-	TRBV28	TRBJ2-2	CASTQLPGTGGMFF	TGTGCCAGCACCCAATTGCCCGGGACAGGGGGGATGTTTTTT
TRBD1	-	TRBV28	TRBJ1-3	CASSREGAILGNTIYF	TGTGCCAGCAGTCGGGAGGGGGCCATCTTGGGAAACACCATATATTTT
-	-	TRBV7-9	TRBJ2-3	CASRGGAIDTQYF	TGTGCCTCCCGTGGGGGGGCAATAGATACGCAGTATTTT
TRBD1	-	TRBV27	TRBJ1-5	CASSSQGAWGNQPQHF	TGTGCCAGCAGTTCCCAGGGGGCGTGGGGCAATCAGCCCCAGCATTTT
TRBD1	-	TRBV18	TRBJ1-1	CASSPPGQRNTEAFF	TGTGCCAGCTCACCACCGGGACAGCGGAACACTGAAGCTTTCTTT
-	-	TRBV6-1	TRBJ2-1	CASSLDRGNGNEQFF	TGTGCCAGCAGTCTTGACAGAGGCAATGGGAATGAGCAGTTCTTC
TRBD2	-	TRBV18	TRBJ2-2	CASSLGLAGVIGELFF	TGTGCCAGCTCACTGGGACTAGCGGGAGTCATCGGGGAGCTGTTTTTT
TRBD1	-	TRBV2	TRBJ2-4	CASTPLAGGAKNIQYF	TGTGCCAGCACTCCCCTAGCAGGGGGAGCCAAAAACATTCAGTACTTC
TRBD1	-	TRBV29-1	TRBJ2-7	CSVLTGGEQYF	TGCAGCGTGCTGACAGGGGGCGAGCAGTACTTC
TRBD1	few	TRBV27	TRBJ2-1	CASRRQGSYNEQFF	TGTGCCAGCAGAAGACAGGGGTCCTACAATGAGCAGTTCTTC
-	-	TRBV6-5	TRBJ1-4	CASSKGTTYEKLFF	TGTGCCAGCAGCAAAGGGACTACGTATGAAAAACTGTTTTTT
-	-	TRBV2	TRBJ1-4	CASPRLETDPTNEKLFF	TGTGCCAGTCCCCGACTTGAGACAGATCCAACTAATGAAAAACTGTTTTTT
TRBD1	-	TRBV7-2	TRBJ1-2	CASSLEAAGGNYGYTF	TGTGCCAGCAGCTTAGAGGCGGCAGGGGGTAACTATGGCTACACCTTC
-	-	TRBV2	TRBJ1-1	CASSELVRLNTEAFF	TGTGCCAGCAGTGAACTTGTCCGACTAAACACTGAAGCTTTCTTT
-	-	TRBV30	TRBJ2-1	CAWTAGSNEQFF	TGTGCCTGGACCGCGGGCTCGAATGAGCAGTTCTTC
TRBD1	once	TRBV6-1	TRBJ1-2	CASNSRDRANGYTF	TGTGCCAGCAATTCGCGGGACAGAGCCAATGGCTACACCTTC
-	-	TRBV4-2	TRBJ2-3	CASSQEGQRGTDTQYF	TGTGCCAGCAGCCAAGAAGGACAACGGGGCACAGATACGCAGTATTTT
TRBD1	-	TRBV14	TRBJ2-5	CASSHPTGGQETQYF	TGTGCCAGCAGCCACCCGACAGGGGGCCAAGAGACCCAGTACTTC
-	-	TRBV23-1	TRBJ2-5	CASSQCGGEGETQYF	TGCGCCAGCAGTCAATGCGGGGGCGAGGGGGAGACCCAGTACTTC
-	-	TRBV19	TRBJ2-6	CASSTGRRAGANVLTF	TGTGCCAGTAGTACGGGCCGGCGGGCTGGGGCCAACGTCCTGACTTTC
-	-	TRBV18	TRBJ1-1	CASSPQGNTEAFF	TGTGCCAGCTCACCCCAGGGAAACACTGAAGCTTTCTTT
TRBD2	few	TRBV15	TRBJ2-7	CATSRDAGSGSDEQYF	TGTGCCACCAGCAGAGATGCCGGTAGCGGGAGCGACGAGCAGTACTTC
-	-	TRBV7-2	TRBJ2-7	CASSLLGYEQYF	TGTGCCAGCAGCTTACTCGGTTACGAGCAGTACTTC
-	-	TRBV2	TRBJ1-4	CASRVGDEKLFF	TGTGCCAGCAGGGTCGGGGATGAAAAACTGTTTTTT
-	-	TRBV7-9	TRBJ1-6	CASSLGGGSSYNSPLHF	TGTGCCAGCAGCTTAGGGGGGGGAAGCTCCTATAATTCACCCCTCCACTTT
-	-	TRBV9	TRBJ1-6	CASSVGQYNSPLHF	TGTGCCAGCAGCGTAGGGCAGTATAATTCACCCCTCCACTTT
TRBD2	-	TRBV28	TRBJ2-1	CASSLLALAGGNEQFF	TGTGCCAGCAGTTTACTGGCGCTAGCGGGAGGGAATGAGCAGTTCTTC
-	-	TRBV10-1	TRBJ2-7	CASSPKNEHRVSSYEQYF	TGCGCCAGCAGTCCAAAAAACGAACACAGGGTAAGCTCCTACGAGCAGTACTTC
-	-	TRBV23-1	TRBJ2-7	CASSQFVRGPSYEQYF	TGCGCCAGCAGTCAATTTGTCAGGGGCCCCTCCTACGAGCAGTACTTC
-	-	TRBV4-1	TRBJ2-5	CASSLTRDILGETQYF	TGCGCCAGCAGCCTAACCAGGGACATTTTGGGAGAGACCCAGTACTTC
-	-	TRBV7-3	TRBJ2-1	CASGGRLGEQFF	TGTGCCAGCGGGGGGAGGTTGGGGGAGCAGTTCTTC
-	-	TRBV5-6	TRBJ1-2	CASSYDRLRANYGYTF	TGTGCCAGCAGCTACGACAGGTTGAGAGCTAACTATGGCTACACCTTC
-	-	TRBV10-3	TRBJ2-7	CAISGAGFSEQYF	TGTGCCATCAGTGGCGCAGGGTTTTCTGAGCAGTACTTC
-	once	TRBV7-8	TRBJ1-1	CASSLLLSHGEAFF	TGTGCCAGCAGCTTATTACTTTCCCATGGTGAAGCTTTCTTT
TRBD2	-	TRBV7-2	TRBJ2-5	CASSLGPLAGGQETQYF	TGTGCCAGCAGCTTAGGGCCCCTAGCGGGGGGGCAAGAGACCCAGTACTTC
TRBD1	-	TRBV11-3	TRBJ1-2	CASSLGTGRYGYTF	TGTGCCAGCAGCTTAGGGACAGGGAGGTATGGCTACACCTTC
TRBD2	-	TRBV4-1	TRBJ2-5	CASSQTGLAAQETQYF	TGCGCCAGCAGCCAGACGGGACTAGCGGCCCAAGAGACCCAGTACTTC
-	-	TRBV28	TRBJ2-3	CASSLSGSGGDTQYF	TGTGCCAGCAGTTTATCCGGGAGCGGTGGAGATACGCAGTATTTT
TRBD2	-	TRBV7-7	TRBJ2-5	CASSLDSGGPETQYF	TGTGCCAGCAGCTTAGATAGCGGGGGGCCGGAGACCCAGTACTTC
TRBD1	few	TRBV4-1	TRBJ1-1	CASSQEKQGDRTEAFF	TGCGCCAGCAGCCAAGAAAAACAGGGGGATCGGACTGAAGCTTTCTTT
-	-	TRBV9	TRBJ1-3	CASSVGSSGNTIYF	TGTGCCAGCAGCGTAGGGAGCTCTGGAAACACCATATATTTT
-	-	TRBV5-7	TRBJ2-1	CASSLVSQRVPYNEQFF	TGTGCCAGCAGCTTAGTTAGTCAGCGGGTACCATACAATGAGCAGTTCTTC